This T cell receptor (beta chain) stems from a study of read filtering for tumor transcriptome and immune sequencing. Molecular barcoded adaptors covering alpha/delta and beta/gamma chains were used on approximately 440 ng RNA. Via MiXCR, TCRdb re-called the reads, giving one row per CDR3 protein. The data show about 130,000 distinct CDR3 sequences, approximately 12% seen once. The CDR3 sequence is 16 residues long. Germline assignment: CDR1 SGHKS and CDR2 YYEKEE (reference sequence). V gave up 1 base and J gave up 1 base, with 14 bases separating them. This clonotype occurred many times. The source material was a population of CD138-negative cells sorted from bone marrow. The chain recombines TRBV5-5 with TRBJ1-1; D remains unclear. This sequence originates from a donor aged 40 or over with multiple myeloma. CDR3 residues: CASSLFVTSGNTEAFF. Written as DNA, the CDR3 is TGTGCCAGCAGCTTGTTTGTGACGTCGGGGAACACTGAAGCTTTCTTT.